This T cell receptor (beta chain) came from a study of CD8 T cells in ankylosing spondylitis. Whole-study findings and limits: About 8 highly homologous variants made up a TCR beta motif, and this motif appeared characteristic of ankylosing spondylitis blood. Disease-associated clones were reportedly significantly overrepresented in matched ankylosing spondylitis synovial fluid. Disease-linked clones were found to be CD8+ and relatively rare in peripheral blood.

The table lists this clonotype with many counts. The antigen is unknown. TCRdb fed the 5' RACE reads into MiXCR, producing one record per CDR3 protein. The top ten hold 9.5% to 15% of the sample, which has roughly 130,000 distinct CDR3 sequences, around 7% seen once. The clonotype comes from a male donor with ankylosing spondylitis or in good health (not recorded which). Material: blood, either unsorted or a sorted T cell fraction (not recorded which).

The CDR3 DNA reads as TGCGCCAGCAGCTTAAATGCAGGGTACCCCACTGAAGCTTTCTTT. It encodes CASSLNAGYPTEAFF. This sequence joins TRBV5-1 and TRBJ1-1; D perhaps matches TRBD1 (5 bases). Germline lookup yields CDR1 SGHRS and CDR2 YFSETQ. CDR3 length: 15 amino acids. Trimming took 2 bases from V and 4 from J, leaving 15 bases between them. The whole variable domain, remainder taken from reference TRBV5-1 and TRBJ1-1, is KAGVTQTPRYLIKTRGQQVTLSCSPISGHRSVSWYQQTPGQGLQFLFEYFSETQRNKGNFPGRFSGRQFSNSRSEMNVSTLELGDSALYLCASSLNAGYPTEAFFGQGTRLTVV.